This T cell receptor beta chain emerged from a study of T cells in Graves' hyperthyroidism and ophthalmopathy. Study details: Before treatment of any kind, peripheral blood was taken at initial diagnosis.

General study points: The model predicted ophthalmopathy a median approximately six months before onset. Blood also contained most expanded thyroid clonotypes above 0.001.

When ophthalmopathy did not progress within 18 months, Graves' hyperthyroidism was considered stable. This clonotype has a count of ten or more. The antigen remains undetermined. The source material, RNA transcripts, was used to amplify TCR beta CDR3 regions. Researchers ran a first-round RT-PCR on the TCR CDR3 using the HTBI primer set. TCRdb itself ran the multiplex PCR reads through MiXCR, one entry per CDR3 protein. This sample has approximately 520,000 distinct CDR3 sequences; roughly 20% occur once, and the top ten carry around 27%. With 8 bases clipped from V and 8 bases from J, the junction kept 11 bases outside the gene matches. The CDR3 extends over 13 amino acids. Germline V gives CDR1 SNHLY, CDR2 FYNNEI.

Sequenced input: blood. V usage is TRBV2 and J usage is TRBJ1-2, with 7 bases matching TRBD1. The receptor was derived from a man between 18 and 29 years old with Graves' hyperthyroidism. CDR3 DNA sequence: TGTGCCAGCTTCCTAACAGGGGAATCGGGCTACACCTTC. Amino acids: CASFLTGESGYTF.